A selection of T cell receptor beta chains follows, all from one sample in a study of persistence of HIV-infected CD4 T cells. No antigen is known for these receptors. Some clones are missing from TCRdb's copy, which holds only in-frame ones; the method was immunoSEQ multiplex PCR. The sample lists fewer than 35,000 clones; approximately 66% were seen once. Here the sequenced sample was CD4+ T cells sorted from PBMCs after approximately 20-hour stimulation, taken from a patient who received antiretroviral therapy. The receptors shown here come from an adult man with HIV who was CMV-seropositive. Both conserved end residues are part of each CDR3. The order of the fields is J gene, V gene, clone size, D gene, CDR3 protein, CDR3 DNA. The D gene is left open where the match is weak. Clone sizes are given selectively: once, few, many, or a class where the clone is expanded.

j_gene: TRBJ1-2; v_gene: TRBV27; abundance: NA; d_gene: TRBD1; CDR3aa: CASSRDREPHGYTF; CDR3nt: TGTGCCAGCAGTCGGGACAGGGAGCCCCATGGCTACACCTTC
j_gene: TRBJ1-6; v_gene: TRBV5-1; abundance: NA; d_gene: NA; CDR3aa: CASSRLGENSPLHF; CDR3nt: TGCGCCAGCTCACGGCTTGGGGAAAATTCACCCCTCCACTTT
j_gene: TRBJ1-2; v_gene: TRBV20-1; abundance: large; d_gene: TRBD1; CDR3aa: CSASETGAYGYTF; CDR3nt: TGCAGTGCTAGTGAGACAGGGGCCTATGGCTACACCTTC
j_gene: TRBJ1-5; v_gene: TRBV6-5; abundance: few; d_gene: TRBD1; CDR3aa: CASSYARGQKPQHF; CDR3nt: TGTGCCAGCAGTTACGCCAGGGGGCAGAAGCCCCAGCATTTT
j_gene: TRBJ2-6; v_gene: TRBV7-9; abundance: NA; d_gene: NA; CDR3aa: CASSLVVASGANVLTF; CDR3nt: TGTGCCAGCAGCTTAGTGGTGGCCTCTGGGGCCAACGTCCTGACTTTC
j_gene: TRBJ2-2; v_gene: TRBV7-9; abundance: once; d_gene: NA; CDR3aa: CASSRGASNTGELFF; CDR3nt: TGTGCCAGCAGCCGAGGGGCCTCGAACACCGGGGAGCTGTTTTTT
j_gene: TRBJ1-6; v_gene: TRBV21-1; abundance: NA; d_gene: NA; CDR3aa: CAIPKPTTGFYNSPLHF; CDR3nt: TGTGCCATCCCCAAACCTACGACAGGTTTCTATAATTCACCCCTCCACTTT
j_gene: TRBJ2-2; v_gene: TRBV28; abundance: few; d_gene: TRBD1; CDR3aa: CASSSPSQGAHWGGELFF; CDR3nt: TGTGCCAGCAGTTCCCCATCACAGGGGGCGCACTGGGGCGGGGAGCTGTTTTTT
j_gene: TRBJ2-2; v_gene: TRBV6-5; abundance: NA; d_gene: NA; CDR3aa: CASSYGYQNTGELFF; CDR3nt: TGTGCCAGCAGTTACGGATACCAGAACACCGGGGAGCTGTTTTTT
j_gene: TRBJ2-6; v_gene: TRBV9; abundance: once; d_gene: NA; CDR3aa: CASSAYTGTGANVLTF; CDR3nt: TGTGCCAGCAGCGCCTATACAGGGACTGGGGCCAACGTCCTGACTTTC
j_gene: TRBJ2-6; v_gene: TRBV24-1; abundance: NA; d_gene: NA; CDR3aa: CATSDSSRRSGANVLTF; CDR3nt: TGTGCCACCAGTGATTCCTCCCGTCGGAGTGGGGCCAACGTCCTGACTTTC
j_gene: TRBJ2-2; v_gene: TRBV18; abundance: once; d_gene: NA; CDR3aa: CASSPRGFNTGELFF; CDR3nt: TGTGCCAGCTCACCAAGGGGATTTAACACCGGGGAGCTGTTTTTT
j_gene: TRBJ1-3; v_gene: TRBV5-8; abundance: NA; d_gene: TRBD1; CDR3aa: CASSPVEGRGGTGNTIYF; CDR3nt: TGTGCCAGCAGCCCCGTAGAAGGCAGGGGGGGAACTGGAAACACCATATATTTT
j_gene: TRBJ2-2; v_gene: TRBV3-1/TRBV3-2; abundance: NA; d_gene: NA; CDR3aa: CASSQGNPGELFF; CDR3nt: TGTGCCAGCAGCCAAGGTAACCCCGGGGAGCTGTTTTTT
j_gene: TRBJ2-7; v_gene: TRBV24-1; abundance: NA; d_gene: TRBD1; CDR3aa: CATSGTGISQQYF; CDR3nt: TGTGCCACCAGCGGGACAGGAATATCTCAGCAGTACTTC
j_gene: TRBJ2-7; v_gene: TRBV12-3/TRBV12-4; abundance: NA; d_gene: NA; CDR3aa: CASSTMGEQYF; CDR3nt: TGTGCCAGCAGTACTATGGGCGAGCAGTACTTC
j_gene: TRBJ2-1; v_gene: TRBV3-1/TRBV3-2; abundance: NA; d_gene: NA; CDR3aa: CASSPAYNEQFF; CDR3nt: TGTGCCAGCAGCCCAGCCTACAATGAGCAGTTCTTC
j_gene: TRBJ2-7; v_gene: TRBV9; abundance: NA; d_gene: TRBD1; CDR3aa: CASSAEGTGVYEQYF; CDR3nt: TGTGCCAGCAGCGCCGAGGGGACAGGGGTCTACGAGCAGTACTTC
j_gene: TRBJ2-1; v_gene: TRBV9; abundance: few; d_gene: NA; CDR3aa: CASSVDGGNWNEQFF; CDR3nt: TGTGCCAGCAGCGTAGATGGGGGAAATTGGAATGAGCAGTTCTTC
j_gene: TRBJ2-7; v_gene: TRBV28; abundance: NA; d_gene: NA; CDR3aa: CASSLPQGRNEQYF; CDR3nt: TGTGCCAGCAGTTTACCCCAGGGGAGGAACGAGCAGTACTTC
j_gene: TRBJ2-2; v_gene: TRBV5-1; abundance: NA; d_gene: NA; CDR3aa: CASSLWQAEAGELFF; CDR3nt: TGCGCCAGCAGCCTTTGGCAGGCGGAGGCCGGGGAGCTGTTTTTT
j_gene: TRBJ1-1; v_gene: TRBV4-2; abundance: few; d_gene: NA; CDR3aa: CASYPDLSRDNTEAFF; CDR3nt: TGTGCCAGCTACCCTGACTTATCGAGGGACAACACTGAAGCTTTCTTT
j_gene: TRBJ1-2; v_gene: TRBV28; abundance: few; d_gene: TRBD1; CDR3aa: CASSSDRGRNYGYTF; CDR3nt: TGTGCCAGCAGTTCAGACAGGGGACGTAACTATGGCTACACCTTC
j_gene: TRBJ1-3; v_gene: TRBV18; abundance: NA; d_gene: NA; CDR3aa: CASSPNRPSSGNTIYF; CDR3nt: TGTGCCAGCTCACCTAATCGACCGTCCTCTGGAAACACCATATATTTT
j_gene: TRBJ2-2; v_gene: TRBV5-1; abundance: few; d_gene: TRBD1; CDR3aa: CASSLQTGTGELFF; CDR3nt: TGCGCCAGCAGCTTGCAGACAGGGACCGGGGAGCTGTTTTTT
j_gene: TRBJ1-6; v_gene: TRBV4-1; abundance: NA; d_gene: TRBD1; CDR3aa: CASSQDTDRVSSYNSPLHF; CDR3nt: TGCGCCAGCAGCCAAGATACGGACAGGGTGAGCTCCTATAATTCACCCCTCCACTTT
j_gene: TRBJ2-2; v_gene: TRBV7-9; abundance: NA; d_gene: NA; CDR3aa: CASTLDGTPTGELFF; CDR3nt: TGTGCCAGCACCCTTGACGGGACCCCCACCGGGGAGCTGTTTTTT
j_gene: TRBJ1-1; v_gene: TRBV6-5; abundance: NA; d_gene: NA; CDR3aa: CASSPRRNTEAFF; CDR3nt: TGTGCCAGCAGTCCCCGGAGAAACACTGAAGCTTTCTTT
j_gene: TRBJ1-5; v_gene: TRBV7-8; abundance: once; d_gene: NA; CDR3aa: CASSIQQGHSQPQHF; CDR3nt: TGTGCCAGCAGCATACAACAGGGTCACAGTCAGCCCCAGCATTTT
j_gene: TRBJ1-1; v_gene: TRBV2; abundance: NA; d_gene: NA; CDR3aa: CASSEPPVNTEAFF; CDR3nt: TGTGCCAGCAGTGAACCACCGGTGAACACTGAAGCTTTCTTT
j_gene: TRBJ2-6; v_gene: TRBV2; abundance: few; d_gene: NA; CDR3aa: CASSDGQKLSGANVLTF; CDR3nt: TGTGCCAGCAGTGATGGACAGAAATTATCTGGGGCCAACGTCCTGACTTTC
j_gene: TRBJ1-5; v_gene: TRBV9; abundance: NA; d_gene: NA; CDR3aa: CASSVDIDQPQHF; CDR3nt: TGTGCCAGCAGCGTAGATATAGATCAGCCCCAGCATTTT
j_gene: TRBJ1-2; v_gene: TRBV28; abundance: NA; d_gene: NA; CDR3aa: CASRETTGGYTF; CDR3nt: TGTGCCAGCAGAGAGACAACCGGTGGCTACACCTTC
j_gene: TRBJ2-5; v_gene: TRBV9; abundance: NA; d_gene: NA; CDR3aa: CASSVESQGKTQYF; CDR3nt: TGTGCCAGCAGCGTAGAATCGCAGGGAAAGACCCAGTACTTC
j_gene: TRBJ1-2; v_gene: TRBV19; abundance: NA; d_gene: NA; CDR3aa: CASSIVARGANGYTF; CDR3nt: TGTGCCAGTAGTATAGTAGCTCGAGGGGCTAATGGCTACACCTTC
j_gene: TRBJ1-5; v_gene: TRBV7-9; abundance: once; d_gene: NA; CDR3aa: CASSLTNAQPQHF; CDR3nt: TGTGCCAGCAGCTTGACTAATGCTCAGCCCCAGCATTTT
j_gene: TRBJ1-1; v_gene: TRBV3-1/TRBV3-2; abundance: NA; d_gene: NA; CDR3aa: CASSLGPNTEAFF; CDR3nt: TGTGCCAGCAGCCTCGGGCCGAACACTGAAGCTTTCTTT
j_gene: TRBJ1-5; v_gene: TRBV10-2; abundance: NA; d_gene: TRBD1; CDR3aa: CASWDRGVSSNQPQHF; CDR3nt: TGCGCCAGCTGGGACAGGGGAGTGTCGAGCAATCAGCCCCAGCATTTT
j_gene: TRBJ2-1; v_gene: TRBV24-1; abundance: NA; d_gene: TRBD1; CDR3aa: CATSEGQVRGEQFF; CDR3nt: TGTGCCACCAGTGAAGGACAGGTTAGGGGTGAGCAGTTCTTC
j_gene: TRBJ1-4; v_gene: TRBV6-1; abundance: NA; d_gene: TRBD1; CDR3aa: CASSEEGTGGEKLFF; CDR3nt: TGTGCCAGCAGTGAGGAGGGGACAGGTGGGGAAAAACTGTTTTTT
j_gene: TRBJ2-7; v_gene: TRBV19; abundance: few; d_gene: TRBD2; CDR3aa: CASSPAIAGGRKEQYF; CDR3nt: TGTGCCAGTAGTCCAGCAATAGCGGGGGGGCGCAAAGAGCAGTACTTC
j_gene: TRBJ1-2; v_gene: TRBV18; abundance: NA; d_gene: NA; CDR3aa: CASSPTTLKGGYTF; CDR3nt: TGTGCCAGCTCACCAACCACCCTCAAAGGGGGCTACACCTTC
j_gene: TRBJ1-1; v_gene: TRBV20-1; abundance: NA; d_gene: NA; CDR3aa: CSACARAFF; CDR3nt: TGCAGTGCCTGCGCTAGGGCTTTCTTT
j_gene: TRBJ1-2; v_gene: TRBV9; abundance: few; d_gene: TRBD1; CDR3aa: CASSFLQGDYGYTF; CDR3nt: TGTGCCAGCAGCTTCCTTCAGGGGGACTATGGCTACACCTTC
j_gene: TRBJ1-1; v_gene: TRBV6-5; abundance: NA; d_gene: TRBD1; CDR3aa: CATLDRGATEAFF; CDR3nt: TGTGCCACCCTTGACAGGGGGGCCACTGAAGCTTTCTTT
j_gene: TRBJ1-5; v_gene: TRBV2; abundance: large; d_gene: NA; CDR3aa: CASSEGVTKPQHF; CDR3nt: TGTGCCAGCAGTGAAGGGGTAACTAAGCCCCAGCATTTT
j_gene: TRBJ1-1; v_gene: TRBV4-1; abundance: few; d_gene: NA; CDR3aa: CASSQEGSGLGEAFF; CDR3nt: TGCGCCAGCAGCCAAGAAGGAAGTGGTTTGGGTGAAGCTTTCTTT
j_gene: TRBJ1-1; v_gene: TRBV18; abundance: NA; d_gene: NA; CDR3aa: CASSPVLTNTEAFF; CDR3nt: TGTGCCAGCTCACCAGTTCTAACGAACACTGAAGCTTTCTTT
j_gene: TRBJ2-2; v_gene: TRBV28; abundance: NA; d_gene: NA; CDR3aa: CASREPRVRAGELFF; CDR3nt: TGTGCCAGCAGGGAACCCAGGGTTAGGGCCGGGGAGCTGTTTTTT
j_gene: TRBJ2-3; v_gene: TRBV6-5; abundance: NA; d_gene: NA; CDR3aa: CASRHREGTDTQYF; CDR3nt: TGTGCCAGCAGGCACAGGGAGGGCACAGATACGCAGTATTTT
j_gene: TRBJ2-7; v_gene: TRBV15; abundance: NA; d_gene: TRBD1; CDR3aa: CATSREGWNYRDRGPYEQYF; CDR3nt: TGTGCCACCAGCAGAGAGGGGTGGAATTACCGGGACAGGGGGCCTTACGAGCAGTACTTC
j_gene: TRBJ1-1; v_gene: TRBV4-2; abundance: NA; d_gene: NA; CDR3aa: CASSPANTEAFF; CDR3nt: TGTGCCAGCAGCCCCGCTAACACTGAAGCTTTCTTT
j_gene: TRBJ1-5; v_gene: TRBV19; abundance: few; d_gene: NA; CDR3aa: CASSTLFEGQPQHF; CDR3nt: TGTGCCAGTAGCACCCTCTTCGAGGGGCAGCCCCAGCATTTT
j_gene: TRBJ1-5; v_gene: TRBV6-1; abundance: NA; d_gene: TRBD1; CDR3aa: CASSEGGGADQPQHF; CDR3nt: TGTGCCAGCAGCGAAGGAGGGGGCGCGGATCAGCCCCAGCATTTT
j_gene: TRBJ2-7; v_gene: TRBV3-1/TRBV3-2; abundance: NA; d_gene: NA; CDR3aa: CASSQSATTYEQYF; CDR3nt: TGTGCCAGCAGCCAAAGCGCGACTACCTACGAGCAGTACTTC